One and the same sample provided the 3 T cell receptor beta chains below, sequenced in a study of preoperative IRX-2 immunotherapy in early breast cancer (dated by TCRdb to 2018 to 2020). The label giving this sample's treatment or condition can be read as: preoperative locoregional IRX-2 cytokine immunotherapy. The protocol used for the library was the immunoSEQ multiplex PCR assay. Here the immuneACCESS table is served through TCRdb, limited to in-frame sequences with V and J called. Missing clones are a known gap in these copies; in checked studies unresolved V genes cover under half, and the rest lacks a known reason. In all, the sample holds some 13,000 clones, and under 95% of those were seen once. The biggest ten clones account for approximately 30% of the sample. This sample was obtained from a patient treated with IRX-2 immunotherapy. All receptors derive from a human donor with breast cancer.

The genes are TRBV19 and TRBJ1-2, with D maybe TRBD1 (6 bases). From germline, CDR1 is LNHDA and CDR2 SQIVND (reference sequence). This CDR3 region has 13 residues. The ends were cut back, 5 bases at V and 4 bases at J, with 11 bases in the middle. Here the CDR3 DNA reads TGTGCCAGTAGTGCGGACAGCGGCTATGGCTACACCTTC. It is translated as CASSADSGYGYTF.

The V call is TRBV7-8, the J call TRBJ2-4; 12 bases are shared with TRBD2. J lost 4 bases, V lost 5 bases, and 12 bases had no gene match. Per germline, CDR1 SGHVS and CDR2 FQNEAQ. This CDR3 comprises 18 residues. CDR3 nucleotides: TGTGCCAGCAGCCCGGCGCGGAGGCTAGCGGGGGGGAAAAACATTCAGTACTTC. Residues: CASSPARRLAGGKNIQYF.

This chain uses TRBV10-3 with TRBJ1-2; D is perhaps TRBD1 (6 bases). The germline gives CDR1 ENHRY, CDR2 SYGVKD. The CDR3 loop spans 14 amino acids. Between the trimmed V and J ends, which lost 5 bases and 4 bases, there was a span of 14 bases. The CDR3 reads CAISSGELGYGYTF. CDR3 bases: TGTGCCATCAGTTCAGGGGAGCTGGGCTATGGCTACACCTTC.